This TCR beta chain was obtained from a study of cytomegalovirus exposure and HLA in healthy donors. A few counts support this clone. Its cognate antigen is unknown. Primers included in the PCR were 60 Vbeta and 13 Jbeta primers. Repertoires were generated with immunoSEQ multiplex PCR, while TCRdb's copy carries only in-frame clones and drops some. The sample consists of 65,000 to 75,000 clones, 74% of them appearing once. The CDR3 extends over 13 amino acids. CDR1 and CDR2 from the germline V gene are MNHNS and SASEGT. V was pared by 2 bases and J by 5 bases, with 9 bases between. Findings and caveats of the study: The majority of CMV-associated TCR beta chains were reported as apparently HLA-restricted in a later analysis.

The clonotype originates from a woman aged 55 to 70 in good health and CMV-seropositive. The rearrangement links TRBV6-1 to TRBJ1-1, with a weak D call TRBD1 (5 bases). The sequenced sample was PBMCs. CDR3 residues: CASSEQGRTEAFF. The CDR3, as DNA: TGTGCCAGCAGTGAACAGGGAAGGACTGAAGCTTTCTTT.